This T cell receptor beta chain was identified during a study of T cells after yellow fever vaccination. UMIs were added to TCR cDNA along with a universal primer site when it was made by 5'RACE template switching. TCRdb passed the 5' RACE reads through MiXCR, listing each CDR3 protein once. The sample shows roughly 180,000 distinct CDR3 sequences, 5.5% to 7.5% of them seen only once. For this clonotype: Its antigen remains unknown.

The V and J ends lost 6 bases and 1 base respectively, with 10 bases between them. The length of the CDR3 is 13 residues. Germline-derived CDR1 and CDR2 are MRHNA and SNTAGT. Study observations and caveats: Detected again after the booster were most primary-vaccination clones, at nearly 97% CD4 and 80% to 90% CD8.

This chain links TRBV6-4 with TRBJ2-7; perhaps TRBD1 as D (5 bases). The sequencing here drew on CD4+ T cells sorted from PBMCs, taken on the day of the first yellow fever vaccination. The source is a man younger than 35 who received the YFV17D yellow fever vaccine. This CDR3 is CASRARQSYEQYV. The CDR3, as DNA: TGTGCCAGCAGGGCCAGACAGTCCTACGAGCAGTACGTC.